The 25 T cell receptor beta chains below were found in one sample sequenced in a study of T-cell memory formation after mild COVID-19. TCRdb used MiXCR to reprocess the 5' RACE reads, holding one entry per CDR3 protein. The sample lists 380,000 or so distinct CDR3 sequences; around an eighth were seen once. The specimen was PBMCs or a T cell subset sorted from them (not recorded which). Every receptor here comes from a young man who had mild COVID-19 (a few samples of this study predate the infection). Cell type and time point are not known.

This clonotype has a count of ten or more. CDR3: CASSQGDGGNTIYF. For the CDR3, the DNA is TGTGCCAGCAGCCAAGGGGACGGTGGAAACACCATATATTTT. The V and J genes are TRBV3-1 and TRBJ1-3, with D perhaps TRBD1 (5 bases). The CDR3 contains 14 residues. CDR1 and CDR2 from the germline V gene are LGHDT and YNNKEL (reference sequence). The V end lost 1 base, the J end lost 3 bases, and 7 bases lay between the germline ends. Variable domain in full (rest from reference TRBV3-1 and TRBJ1-3): DTAVSQTPKYLVTQMGNDKSIKCEQNLGHDTMYWYKQDSKKFLKIMFSYNNKELIINETVPNRFSPKSPDKAHLNLHINSLELGDSAVYFCASSQGDGGNTIYFGEGSWLTVV.

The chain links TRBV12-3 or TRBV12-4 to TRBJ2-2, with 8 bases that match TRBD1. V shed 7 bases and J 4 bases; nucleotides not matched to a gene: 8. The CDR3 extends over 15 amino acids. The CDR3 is CASTIRGRRTGELFF. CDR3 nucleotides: TGTGCCAGCACCATCAGGGGGCGTCGCACCGGGGAGCTGTTTTTT.

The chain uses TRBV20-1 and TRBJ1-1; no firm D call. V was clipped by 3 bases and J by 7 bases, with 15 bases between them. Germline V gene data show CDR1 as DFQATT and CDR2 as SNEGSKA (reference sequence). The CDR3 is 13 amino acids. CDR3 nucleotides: TGCAGTGCTAGGAAGCAGGAGGTCGGTGAAGCTTTCTTT. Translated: CSARKQEVGEAFF.

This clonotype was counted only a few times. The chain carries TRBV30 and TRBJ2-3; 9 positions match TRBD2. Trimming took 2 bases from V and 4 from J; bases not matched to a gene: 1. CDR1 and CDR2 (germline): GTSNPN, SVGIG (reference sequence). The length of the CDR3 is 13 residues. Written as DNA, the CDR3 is TGTGCCTGGAGTCGCGGGGGGGCAGATACGCAGTATTTT. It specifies CAWSRGGADTQYF. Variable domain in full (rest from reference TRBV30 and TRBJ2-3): SQTIHQWPATLVQPVGSPLSLECTVEGTSNPNLYWYRQAAGRGLQLLFYSVGIGQISSEVPQNLSASRPQDRQFILSSKKLLLSDSGFYLCAWSRGGADTQYFGPGTRLTVL.

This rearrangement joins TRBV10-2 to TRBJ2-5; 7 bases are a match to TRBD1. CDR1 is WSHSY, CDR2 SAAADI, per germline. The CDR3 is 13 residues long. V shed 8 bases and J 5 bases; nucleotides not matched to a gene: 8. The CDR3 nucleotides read TGCGCCAGCTCAGCACAGGGGAAGGAGACCCAGTACTTC. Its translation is CASSAQGKETQYF.

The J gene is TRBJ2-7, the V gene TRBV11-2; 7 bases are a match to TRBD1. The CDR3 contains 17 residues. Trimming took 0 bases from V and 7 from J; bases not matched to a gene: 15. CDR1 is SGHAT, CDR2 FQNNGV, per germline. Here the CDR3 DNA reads TGTGCCAGCAGCTTAGACGCTCGGGACAGTTTTTTGGGGGAGCAGTACGTC. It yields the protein CASSLDARDSFLGEQYV.

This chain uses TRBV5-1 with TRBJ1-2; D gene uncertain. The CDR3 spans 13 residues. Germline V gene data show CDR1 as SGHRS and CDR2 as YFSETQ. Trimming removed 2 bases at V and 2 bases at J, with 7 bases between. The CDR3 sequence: CASSFLPNYGYTF. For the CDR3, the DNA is TGCGCCAGCAGCTTCCTACCGAACTATGGCTACACCTTC. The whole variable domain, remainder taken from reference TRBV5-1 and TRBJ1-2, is KAGVTQTPRYLIKTRGQQVTLSCSPISGHRSVSWYQQTPGQGLQFLFEYFSETQRNKGNFPGRFSGRQFSNSRSEMNVSTLELGDSALYLCASSFLPNYGYTFGSGTRLTVV.

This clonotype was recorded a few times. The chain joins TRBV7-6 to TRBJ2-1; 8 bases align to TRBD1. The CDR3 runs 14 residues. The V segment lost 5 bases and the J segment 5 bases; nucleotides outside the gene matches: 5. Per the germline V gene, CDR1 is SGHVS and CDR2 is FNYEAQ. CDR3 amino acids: CASSRTGSDNEQFF. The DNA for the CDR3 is TGTGCCAGCAGCCGGACAGGGTCGGACAATGAGCAGTTCTTC.

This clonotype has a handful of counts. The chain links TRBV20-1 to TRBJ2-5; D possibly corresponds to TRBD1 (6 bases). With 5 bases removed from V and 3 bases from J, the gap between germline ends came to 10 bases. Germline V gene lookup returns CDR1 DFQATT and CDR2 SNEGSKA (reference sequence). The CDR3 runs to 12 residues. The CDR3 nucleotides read TGCAGTGCTCCCAGGACAGAAGAGACCCAGTACTTC. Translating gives CSAPRTEETQYF.

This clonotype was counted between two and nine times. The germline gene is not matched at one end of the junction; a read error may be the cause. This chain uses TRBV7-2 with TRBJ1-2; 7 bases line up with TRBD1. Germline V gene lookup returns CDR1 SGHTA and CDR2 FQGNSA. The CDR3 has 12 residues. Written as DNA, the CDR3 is TGTGCCAGCAGCTTAGCCGGACAGGTCCTACGATTC. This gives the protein CASSLAGQVLRF.

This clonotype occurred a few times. Here the CDR3 DNA reads TGTGCCAGCAGCTTAGCGGGGGGGTTCAATGAGCAGTTCTTC. Translated, it gives CASSLAGGFNEQFF. This chain links TRBV7-8 with TRBJ2-1, with 7 bases aligning to TRBD2. The V gene's germline CDR1 is SGHVS and CDR2 FQNEAQ. The V segment lost 0 bases and the J segment 6 bases; nucleotides outside the gene matches: 2. The CDR3 length is 14 residues.

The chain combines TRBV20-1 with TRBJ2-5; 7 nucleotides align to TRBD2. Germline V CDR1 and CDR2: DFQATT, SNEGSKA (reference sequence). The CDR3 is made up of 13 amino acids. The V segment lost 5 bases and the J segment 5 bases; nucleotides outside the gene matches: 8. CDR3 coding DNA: TGCAGTGCTGAGCGGGGACCCGCGGAGACCCAGTACTTC. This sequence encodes CSAERGPAETQYF.

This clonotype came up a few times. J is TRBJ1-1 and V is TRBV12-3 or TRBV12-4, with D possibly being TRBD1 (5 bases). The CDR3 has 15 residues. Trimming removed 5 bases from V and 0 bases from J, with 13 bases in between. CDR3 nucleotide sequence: TGTGCCAGCAGTAACCGACAGCTCATGAACACTGAAGCTTTCTTT. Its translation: CASSNRQLMNTEAFF.

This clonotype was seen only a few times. CDR3 sequence (DNA): TGCAGCGCCTCGGACCGGAACACTGAAGCTTTCTTT. This sequence encodes CSASDRNTEAFF. The V and J genes are TRBV29-1 and TRBJ1-1; D gene unclear. The germline V gene encodes CDR1 SQVTM and CDR2 ANQGSEA. Trimming took 7 bases from V and 1 from J, leaving 10 bases between them. This CDR3 has 12 amino acids.

This CDR3 is CASSPLAEETQYF. CDR3 in DNA: TGCGCCAGCAGCCCCCTAGCAGAGGAGACCCAGTACTTC. The J gene is TRBJ2-5, the V gene TRBV4-1, with TRBD2 as a possible D gene (5 bases). The germline V and J ends were trimmed by 4 bases and 5 bases, with 11 bases remaining between them. Germline values: CDR1 MGHRA, CDR2 YSYEKL. CDR3 length: 13 amino acids.

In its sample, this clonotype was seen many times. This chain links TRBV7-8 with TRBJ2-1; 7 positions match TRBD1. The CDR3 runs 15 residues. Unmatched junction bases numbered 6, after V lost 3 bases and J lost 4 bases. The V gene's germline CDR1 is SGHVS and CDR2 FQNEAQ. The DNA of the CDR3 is TGTGCCAGCAGCTTGGAAAGGACAGGTTACAATGAGCAGTTCTTC. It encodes CASSLERTGYNEQFF.

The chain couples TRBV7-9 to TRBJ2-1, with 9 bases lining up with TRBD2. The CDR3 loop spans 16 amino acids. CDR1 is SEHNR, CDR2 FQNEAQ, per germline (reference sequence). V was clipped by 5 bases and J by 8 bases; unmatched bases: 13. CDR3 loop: CASSPLGGGGADEQFF. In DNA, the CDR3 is TGTGCCAGCAGCCCCCTGGGTGGCGGGGGGGCCGATGAGCAGTTCTTC.

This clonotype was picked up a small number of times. The CDR3 region has the DNA TGTGCCACCAGCAGAGTGCAGGGGGCACGCTACGAGCAGTACTTC. Its protein is CATSRVQGARYEQYF. The chain carries TRBV15 and TRBJ2-7, with TRBD1 matching over 8 bases. V shed 1 base, J shed 3 bases, and the junction held 5 bases outside the gene matches. This CDR3 is 15 amino acids long. Germline V gives CDR1 LNHNV, CDR2 YYDKDF (reference sequence).

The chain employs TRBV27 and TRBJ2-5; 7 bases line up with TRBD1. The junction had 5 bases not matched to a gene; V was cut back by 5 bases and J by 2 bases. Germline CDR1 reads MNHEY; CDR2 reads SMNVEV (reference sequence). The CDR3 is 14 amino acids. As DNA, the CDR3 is TGTGCCAGCAGTAAGGACAGGCTACAAGAGACCCAGTACTTC. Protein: CASSKDRLQETQYF.

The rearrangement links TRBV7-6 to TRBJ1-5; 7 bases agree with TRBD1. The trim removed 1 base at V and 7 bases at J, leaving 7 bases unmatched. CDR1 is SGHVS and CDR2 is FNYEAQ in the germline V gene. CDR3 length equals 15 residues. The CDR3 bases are TGTGCCAGCAGCTTAGGCCACAACAGGGGCCAGCCCCAGCATTTT. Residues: CASSLGHNRGQPQHF.

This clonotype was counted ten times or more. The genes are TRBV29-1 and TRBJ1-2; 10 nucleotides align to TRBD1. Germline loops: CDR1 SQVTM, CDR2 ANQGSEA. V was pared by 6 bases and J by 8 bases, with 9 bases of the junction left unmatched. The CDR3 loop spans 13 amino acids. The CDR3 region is CSVEGQGTGGYTF. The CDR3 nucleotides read TGCAGCGTGGAGGGACAGGGGACTGGCGGCTACACCTTC.

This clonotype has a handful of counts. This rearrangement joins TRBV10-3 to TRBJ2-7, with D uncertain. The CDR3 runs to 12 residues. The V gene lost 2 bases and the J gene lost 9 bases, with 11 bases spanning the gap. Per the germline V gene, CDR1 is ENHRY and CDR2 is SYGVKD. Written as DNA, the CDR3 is TGTGCCATCAGTGAGCAAAGGAGCGCGCAGTACTTC. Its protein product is CAISEQRSAQYF.

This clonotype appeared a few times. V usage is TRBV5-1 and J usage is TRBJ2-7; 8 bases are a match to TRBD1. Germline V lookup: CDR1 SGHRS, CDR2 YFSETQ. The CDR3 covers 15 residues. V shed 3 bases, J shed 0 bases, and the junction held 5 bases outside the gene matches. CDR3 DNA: TGCGCCAGCAGCTCGAGGACAGGGCACTCCTACGAGCAGTACTTC. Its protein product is CASSSRTGHSYEQYF.

DNA for the CDR3: TGCGCCAGCAGCCAAGGCCCCGGCCTAAGCTCCTACGAGCAGTACTTC. Its protein is CASSQGPGLSSYEQYF. This chain uses TRBV4-3 with TRBJ2-7; D gene ambiguous. Looked up from germline, CDR1 is LGHNA and CDR2 is YSLEER. This CDR3 is 16 amino acids long. Trimming shortened V by 1 base and J by 0 bases, and 13 bases separated the two germline ends.

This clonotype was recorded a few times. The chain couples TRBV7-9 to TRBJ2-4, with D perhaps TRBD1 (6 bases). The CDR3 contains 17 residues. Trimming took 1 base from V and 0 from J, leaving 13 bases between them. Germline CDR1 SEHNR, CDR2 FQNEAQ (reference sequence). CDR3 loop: CASSLGGGQIAKNIQYF. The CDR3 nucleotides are TGTGCCAGCAGCTTAGGGGGCGGACAGATAGCCAAAAACATTCAGTACTTC.